This T cell receptor (beta chain) was sequenced for a study of T cell therapy after organ transplantation (dated 2019 in TCRdb). General notes on the study: Therapy products were autologous CMV-specific T cells expanded in vitro for roughly 15 days with a peptide pool of 30 HLA class I and II CMV epitopes. Patients were given up to 6 doses of T cells at 2-week intervals and were followed for roughly 30 weeks after finishing therapy. About 80% of the ten patients were classed as clinical responders and two as nonresponders. Across 2 to 6 intravenous infusions, patients got a median of 1.92 x 10^8 CMV-specific T cells. Blood samples for the long-term post-therapy time point were collected 20 to 29 weeks after therapy was completed. A follow-up TRBV repertoire analysis was performed on an open-label phase I trial of autologous CMV-specific adoptive T cell therapy in solid-organ transplant recipients. Long-term post-therapy samples were obtainable from only about 85% of the 10 patients.

TRB CDR3 regions were amplified from genomic DNA with the immunoSEQ two-step, bias-controlled multiplex PCR assay. An Illumina NextSeq 500 was used to sequence the CDR3 libraries. The paper's processing steps were these. The immunoSEQ Analyzer platform handled the initial alignment and bioinformatics, which included bias normalization against synthetic CDR3 analogs. Annotation of V, D and J genes was based on the definitions in the IMGT database. Additional TRBV analyses were carried out with default settings in VDJtools version 1.1.10 and the R package tcR version 2.2.1.11. GLIPH analysis was performed with version 1.0 using default settings. For CDR3 sequences with at least 5 reads, significant changes in clonotype frequency were assessed with a 2-sided binomial test and Benjamini-Hochberg correction (alpha = 0.01). Not all clones reach the TCRdb copy of this immuneACCESS table, which keeps in-frame sequences only. Checked studies attribute under half of the gap to unresolved V genes and leave the rest unexplained. D and trimming were read from the DNA, whereas the V and J calls and clone size are those reported in that table. The sample includes roughly 1,100 clones, with 50% to 70% observed a single time. The ten largest account for 40% to 50% of the sample.

A remark on this clone: There is no known antigen for this receptor. No base quality values were provided; no much bigger clone lies one nucleotide off.

Taken with the paper, the label for time point translates to: 20-29 weeks after completion of therapy. Patients were solid-organ transplant recipients with drug-resistant/recurrent cytomegalovirus. Approximately 11 trial participants were chosen for repertoire analysis on the basis of the availability of post-therapy peripheral blood mononuclear cells. A BD FACSAria III was used to sort viable CD3+CD8+CD4- lymphocytes from PBMCs. The Qiagen DNeasy Kit was used to extract genomic DNA from the sorted cells. Results and caveats for the whole study, not just this receptor: Because the cohort was small, confounders such as concurrent antirejection and antiviral medications could not be assessed. Fold change in CD8 clonality after therapy was inversely correlated with pretherapy clonality, suggesting that less biased repertoires were more receptive to remodeling. Few detected expansions in nonresponders may reflect reduced sample coverage from poor CD8+ T cell yield. Both transferred clonotypes and endogenous clonotypes not detected in the therapy products appeared to be included in post-therapy reconstitution. Before therapy, nonresponders had marked clonal expansions, and after therapy the repertoires of nonresponders changed only minimally.

The sample here was CD8+ T cells from blood, taken after autologous CMV-specific T cell therapy. The sequence was collected from a human patient who had received a solid organ transplant and had CMV disease. After a transplant, some T cells may be the graft donor's own cells.

The CDR3 region has the sequence CASRGTANSGANVLTF. In nucleotide form, the sequence is TGTGCCAGCAGGGGGACAGCAAACTCTGGGGCCAACGTCCTGACTTTC. Recombination connected TRBV5-6 to TRBJ2-6; 7 bases in the middle match TRBD1. V loses 5 bases at its end and J loses 0 bases; junction bases beyond the gene matches: 5. CDR1 and CDR2, per the germline V gene, are SGHDT and YYEEEE. The CDR3 contains 16 residues, cysteine and phenylalanine counted. Only the CDR3 region is kept as DNA, spanning 48 bases read in frame from base 1.